One T cell receptor (beta chain) is described in this entry. The CDR3 runs 14 residues. V was clipped by 1 base and J by 4 bases; unmatched bases: 3. Germline CDR1 and CDR2: SGHAT and FQNNGV. The table came from immunoSEQ multiplex PCR; TCRdb's copy has only in-frame clones and leaves some out. Found here are around 500,000 clones, 81% of them singletons; the top ten hold approximately 12%. These data belong to a study of shared clonotypes between healthy human individuals. The source of this sequence is a woman aged 40 to 50 in good health. Some clones in this sample may be carry-over from other donors' samples. The V gene is TRBV11-2, the J gene TRBJ1-1; TRBD1 aligns across 7 bases. The specimen sequenced was PBMCs. The CDR3 region is CASSLAGTATEAFF. In DNA, the CDR3 is TGTGCCAGCAGCTTAGCCGGGACAGCCACTGAAGCTTTCTTT. The variable domain in full, completed from reference TRBV11-2 and TRBJ1-1, reads EAGVAQSPRYKIIEKRQSVAFWCNPISGHATLYWYQQILGQGPKLLIQFQNNGVVDDSQLPKDRFSAERLKGVDSTLKIQPAKLEDSAVYLCASSLAGTATEAFFGQGTRLTVV.